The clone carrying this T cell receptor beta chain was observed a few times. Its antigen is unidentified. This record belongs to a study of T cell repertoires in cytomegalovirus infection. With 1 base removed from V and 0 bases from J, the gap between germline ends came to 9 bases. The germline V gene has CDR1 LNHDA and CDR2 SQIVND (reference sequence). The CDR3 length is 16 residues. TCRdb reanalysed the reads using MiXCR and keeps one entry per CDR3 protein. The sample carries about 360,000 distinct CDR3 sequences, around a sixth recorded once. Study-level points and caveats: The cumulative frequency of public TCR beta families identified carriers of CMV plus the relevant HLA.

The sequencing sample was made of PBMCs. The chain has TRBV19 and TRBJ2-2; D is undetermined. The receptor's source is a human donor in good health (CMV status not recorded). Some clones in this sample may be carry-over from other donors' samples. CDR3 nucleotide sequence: TGTGCCAGTAGTATAGTGGGCCCAACGAACACCGGGGAGCTGTTTTTT. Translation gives CASSIVGPTNTGELFF.